This TCR beta chain originates from a study of T cells in Graves' hyperthyroidism and ophthalmopathy. Of note for this clonotype: Its antigen is as yet unknown.

The study, taken as a whole, reports: Prediction of ophthalmopathy progression came a median approximately 6 months pre-onset.

The investigators amplified TCR beta CDR3 regions from RNA transcripts. Researchers ran a first-round RT-PCR on the TCR CDR3 using the HTBI primer set. One entry per CDR3 protein, called by TCRdb with MiXCR from the multiplex PCR reads. The sample contains approximately 510,000 distinct CDR3 sequences, around 21% of which appear only once. V lost 5 bases, J lost 0 bases, and 11 bases lay in between. Germline values: CDR1 SNHLY, CDR2 FYNNEI. CDR3 length: 15 residues. Aged 18 to 65, the patients had hyperthyroidism that was newly diagnosed and had lasted under 2 months. This receptor was identified in a man younger than 30 with Graves' hyperthyroidism. The specimen sequenced was blood. The V call is TRBV2, the J call TRBJ1-3; D gene ambiguous. CDR3 DNA sequence: TGTGCCAGCAGTCCAACATCCTTCTCTGGAAACACCATATATTTT. As protein: CASSPTSFSGNTIYF.